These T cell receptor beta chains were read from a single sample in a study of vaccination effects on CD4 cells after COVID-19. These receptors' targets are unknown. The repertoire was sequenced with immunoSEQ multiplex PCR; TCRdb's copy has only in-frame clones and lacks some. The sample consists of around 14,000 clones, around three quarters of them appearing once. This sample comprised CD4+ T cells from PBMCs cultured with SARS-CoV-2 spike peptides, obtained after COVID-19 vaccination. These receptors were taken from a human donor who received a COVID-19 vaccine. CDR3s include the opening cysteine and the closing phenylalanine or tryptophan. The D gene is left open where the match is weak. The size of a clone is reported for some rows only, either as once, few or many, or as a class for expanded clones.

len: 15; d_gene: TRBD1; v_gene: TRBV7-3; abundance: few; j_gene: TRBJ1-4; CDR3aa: CASSSSGQPNEKLFF; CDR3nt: TGTGCCAGCAGCTCCTCGGGACAGCCAAATGAAAAACTGTTTTTT
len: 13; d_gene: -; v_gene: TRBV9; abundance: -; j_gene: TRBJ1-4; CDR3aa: CASSVAPGLELFF; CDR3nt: TGTGCCAGCAGCGTAGCCCCAGGGTTGGAACTGTTTTTT
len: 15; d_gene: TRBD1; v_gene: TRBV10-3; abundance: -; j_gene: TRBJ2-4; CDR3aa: CAISPGSGTGGSLNF; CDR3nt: TGTGCCATCAGCCCAGGGAGCGGGACAGGGGGGTCCCTTAACTTC
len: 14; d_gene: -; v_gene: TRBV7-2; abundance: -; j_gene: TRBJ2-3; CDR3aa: CASSLAGRTDTQYF; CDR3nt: TGTGCCAGCAGCTTAGCGGGACGGACAGATACGCAGTATTTT
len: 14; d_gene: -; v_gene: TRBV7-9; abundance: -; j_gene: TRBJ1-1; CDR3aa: CASSFPVLYTEAFF; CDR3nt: TGTGCCAGCAGCTTCCCAGTTCTTTACACTGAAGCTTTCTTT
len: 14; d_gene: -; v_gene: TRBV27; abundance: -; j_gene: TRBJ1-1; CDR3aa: CASSLVRGGTEAFF; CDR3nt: TGTGCCAGCAGTTTAGTCCGAGGGGGTACTGAAGCTTTCTTT
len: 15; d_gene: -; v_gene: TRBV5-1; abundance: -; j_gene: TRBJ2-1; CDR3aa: CASSSRRSSYNEQFF; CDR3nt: TGCGCCAGCAGCTCCCGGCGTAGCTCCTACAATGAGCAGTTCTTC
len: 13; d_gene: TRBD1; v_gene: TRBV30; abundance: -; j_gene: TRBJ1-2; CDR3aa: CAWKGQNNYGYTF; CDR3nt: TGTGCCTGGAAGGGACAGAATAACTATGGCTACACCTTC
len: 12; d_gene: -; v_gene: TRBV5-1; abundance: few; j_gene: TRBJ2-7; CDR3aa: CASSLSSYEQYF; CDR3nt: TGCGCCAGCAGCTTGTCCAGCTACGAGCAGTACTTC
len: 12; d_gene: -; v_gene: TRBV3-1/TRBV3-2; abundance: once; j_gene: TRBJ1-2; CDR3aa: CASSPGTYGYTF; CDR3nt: TGTGCCAGCAGCCCGGGGACCTATGGCTACACCTTC
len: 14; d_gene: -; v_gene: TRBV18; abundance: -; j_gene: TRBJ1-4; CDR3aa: CASSSRTDNEKLFF; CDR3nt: TGTGCCAGCTCATCCCGGACAGATAATGAAAAACTGTTTTTT
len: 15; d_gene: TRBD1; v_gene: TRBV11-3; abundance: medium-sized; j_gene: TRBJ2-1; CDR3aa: CASSKQGDGFEEQFF; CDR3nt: TGTGCCAGCAGCAAACAGGGGGACGGGTTTGAAGAGCAGTTCTTC
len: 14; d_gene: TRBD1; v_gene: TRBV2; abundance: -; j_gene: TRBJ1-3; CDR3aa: CASRPDRAGNTIYF; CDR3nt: TGTGCCAGCAGACCGGACAGGGCTGGAAACACCATATATTTT
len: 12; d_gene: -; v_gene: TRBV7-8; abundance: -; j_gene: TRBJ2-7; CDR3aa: CASSSHSLGQYF; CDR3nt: TGTGCCAGCAGCTCTCACTCGCTCGGGCAGTACTTC
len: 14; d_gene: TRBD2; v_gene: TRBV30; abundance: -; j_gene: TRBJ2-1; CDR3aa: CAWRQAGAAPTMFF; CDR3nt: TGTGCCTGGAGGCAAGCGGGGGCTGCCCCCACGATGTTCTTC
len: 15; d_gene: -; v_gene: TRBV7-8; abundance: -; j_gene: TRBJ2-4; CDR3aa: CASSLRGQGGNIQYF; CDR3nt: TGTGCCAGCAGCTTACGGGGCCAGGGGGGGAACATTCAGTACTTC
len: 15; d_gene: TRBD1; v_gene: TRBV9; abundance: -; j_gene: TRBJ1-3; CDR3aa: CASSVEGQGANTIYF; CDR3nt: TGTGCCAGCAGCGTAGAGGGACAGGGGGCAAACACCATATATTTT
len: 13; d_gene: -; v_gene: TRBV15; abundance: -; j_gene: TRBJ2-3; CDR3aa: CATSRDHVGGMDF; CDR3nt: TGTGCCACCAGCAGAGATCACGTCGGGGGTATGGATTTT
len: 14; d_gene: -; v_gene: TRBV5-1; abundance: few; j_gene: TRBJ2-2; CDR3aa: CASSLELRTGELFF; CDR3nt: TGCGCCAGCAGCTTGGAATTGCGGACCGGGGAGCTGTTTTTT
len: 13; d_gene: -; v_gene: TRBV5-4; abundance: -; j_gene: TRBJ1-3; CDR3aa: CASSEMGRNTIYF; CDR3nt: TGTGCCAGCTCAGAGATGGGGAGAAACACCATATATTTT
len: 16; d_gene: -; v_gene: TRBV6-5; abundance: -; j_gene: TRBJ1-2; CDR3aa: CASSYPPGTSNYGYTF; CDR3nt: TGTGCCAGCAGTTACCCTCCCGGGACCTCTAACTATGGCTACACCTTC
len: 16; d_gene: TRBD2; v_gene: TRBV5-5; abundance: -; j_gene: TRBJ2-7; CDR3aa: CASSPLLGGGAYEQYF; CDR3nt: TGTGCCAGCAGCCCTCTGCTCGGCGGGGGGGCGTACGAGCAGTACTTC
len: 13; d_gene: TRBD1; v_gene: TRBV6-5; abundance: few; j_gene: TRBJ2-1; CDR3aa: CASLGQPYNEQFF; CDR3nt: TGTGCCAGCTTGGGACAGCCCTACAATGAGCAGTTCTTC
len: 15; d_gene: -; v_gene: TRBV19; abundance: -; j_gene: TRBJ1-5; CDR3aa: CASSAGRTSNQPQHF; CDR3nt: TGTGCCAGTAGTGCGGGACGGACTAGCAATCAGCCCCAGCATTTT
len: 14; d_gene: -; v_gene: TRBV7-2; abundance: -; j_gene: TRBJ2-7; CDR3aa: CASSPSTGYDEQYF; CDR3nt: TGTGCCAGCAGCCCAAGCACAGGTTACGACGAGCAGTACTTC
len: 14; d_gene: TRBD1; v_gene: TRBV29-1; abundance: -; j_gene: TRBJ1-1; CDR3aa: CSVVRGPLRTEAFF; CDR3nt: TGCAGCGTGGTGAGGGGGCCGTTGCGGACTGAAGCTTTCTTT
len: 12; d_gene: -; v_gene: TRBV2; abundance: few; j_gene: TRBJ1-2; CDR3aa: CASTIQPQGYTF; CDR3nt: TGTGCCAGCACGATACAGCCACAGGGCTACACCTTC
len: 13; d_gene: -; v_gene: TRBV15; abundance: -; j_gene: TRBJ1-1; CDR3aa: CATRLVAPTEAFF; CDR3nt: TGTGCCACCCGTTTAGTAGCCCCCACTGAAGCTTTCTTT
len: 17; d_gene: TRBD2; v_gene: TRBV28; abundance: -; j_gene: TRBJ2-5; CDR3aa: CASSLRTSGPRGETQYF; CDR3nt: TGTGCCAGCAGTTTACGGACTAGCGGACCCCGGGGGGAGACCCAGTACTTC
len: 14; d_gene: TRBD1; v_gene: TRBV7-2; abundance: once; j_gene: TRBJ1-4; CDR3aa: CASSLSRGLEKLFF; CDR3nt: TGTGCCAGCAGCTTAAGCAGGGGGCTTGAAAAACTGTTTTTT
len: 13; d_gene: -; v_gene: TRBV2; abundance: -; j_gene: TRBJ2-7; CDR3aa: CASSENNLYEQYF; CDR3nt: TGTGCCAGCAGCGAAAATAATTTGTACGAGCAGTACTTC
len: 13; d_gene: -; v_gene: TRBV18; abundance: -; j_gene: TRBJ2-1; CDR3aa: CASSPTRSDEQFF; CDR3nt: TGTGCCAGCTCACCAACACGGTCGGATGAGCAGTTCTTC
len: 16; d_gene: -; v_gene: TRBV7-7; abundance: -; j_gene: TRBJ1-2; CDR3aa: CASSLSYLDSTYGYTF; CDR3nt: TGTGCTAGCAGCCTTTCGTACCTGGACAGTACCTATGGCTACACCTTC
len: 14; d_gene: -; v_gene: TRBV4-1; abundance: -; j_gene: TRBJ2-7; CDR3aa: CASSHTAGDYEQYF; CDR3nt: TGCGCCAGCAGCCATACTGCAGGGGACTACGAGCAGTACTTC
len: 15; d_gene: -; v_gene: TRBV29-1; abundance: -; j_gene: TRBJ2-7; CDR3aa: CSGASRTSFYYEQYF; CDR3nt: TGCAGCGGGGCATCGCGCACTTCCTTCTACTACGAGCAGTACTTC
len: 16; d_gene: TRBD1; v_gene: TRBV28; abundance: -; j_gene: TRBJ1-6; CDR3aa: CASRPRTGQYNSPLHF; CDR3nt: TGTGCCAGCAGACCCCGGACAGGTCAATATAATTCACCCCTCCACTTT
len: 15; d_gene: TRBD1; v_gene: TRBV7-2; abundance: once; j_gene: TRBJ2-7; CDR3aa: CASSLDSRDSYEQYF; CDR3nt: TGTGCCAGCAGCTTAGACTCCCGGGACAGCTACGAGCAGTACTTC
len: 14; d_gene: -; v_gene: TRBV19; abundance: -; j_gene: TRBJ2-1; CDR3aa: CASSPRTANNEQFF; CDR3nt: TGTGCCAGTAGTCCAAGGACAGCGAACAATGAGCAGTTCTTC
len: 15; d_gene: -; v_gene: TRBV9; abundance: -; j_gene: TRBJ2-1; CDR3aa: CASSVGGGSYNEQFF; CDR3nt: TGTGCCAGCAGCGTAGGTGGGGGGTCCTACAATGAGCAGTTCTTC
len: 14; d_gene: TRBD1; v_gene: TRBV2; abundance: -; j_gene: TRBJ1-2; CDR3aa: CASRSRTGGGGYTF; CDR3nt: TGTGCCAGCAGGTCCCGGACAGGGGGCGGTGGCTACACCTTC
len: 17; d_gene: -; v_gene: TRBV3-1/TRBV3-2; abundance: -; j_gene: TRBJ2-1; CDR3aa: CASSQFRRRSSYNEQFF; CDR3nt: TGTGCCAGCAGCCAATTTAGGAGGAGAAGCTCCTACAATGAGCAGTTCTTC
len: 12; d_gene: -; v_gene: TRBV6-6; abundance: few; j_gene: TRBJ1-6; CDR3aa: CASSLVNSPLHF; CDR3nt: TGTGCCAGCAGTCTTGTTAATTCACCCCTCCACTTT
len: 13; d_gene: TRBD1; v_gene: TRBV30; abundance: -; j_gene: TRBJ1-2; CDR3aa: CAWTGGLNYGYTF; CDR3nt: TGTGCCTGGACAGGGGGCTTGAACTATGGCTACACCTTC
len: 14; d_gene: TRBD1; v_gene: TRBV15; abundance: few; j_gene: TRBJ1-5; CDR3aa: CATSRTGKRQPQHF; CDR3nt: TGTGCCACCAGCAGGACAGGGAAGAGGCAGCCCCAGCATTTT
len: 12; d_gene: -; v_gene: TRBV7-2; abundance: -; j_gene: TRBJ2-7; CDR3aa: CASSLEGFEQYF; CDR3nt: TGTGCCAGCAGCTTGGAGGGATTCGAGCAGTACTTC
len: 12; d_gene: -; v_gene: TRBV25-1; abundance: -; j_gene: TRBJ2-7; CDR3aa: CASSNSVGEQYF; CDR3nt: TGTGCCAGCAGTAACAGCGTAGGCGAGCAGTACTTC
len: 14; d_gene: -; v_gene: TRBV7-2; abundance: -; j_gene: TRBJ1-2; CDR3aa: CASSVDNRVHGYTF; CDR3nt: TGTGCCAGCAGCGTAGACAACAGGGTTCATGGCTACACCTTC
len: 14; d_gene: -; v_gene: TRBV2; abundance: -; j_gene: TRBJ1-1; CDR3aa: CASSRQGGDTEAFF; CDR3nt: TGTGCCAGCAGTAGGCAGGGAGGAGACACTGAAGCTTTCTTT
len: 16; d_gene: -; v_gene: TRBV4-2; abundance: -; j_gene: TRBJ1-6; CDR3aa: CASSQDLVGANSPLHF; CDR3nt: TGTGCCAGCAGCCAAGATCTGGTGGGAGCGAATTCACCCCTCCACTTT
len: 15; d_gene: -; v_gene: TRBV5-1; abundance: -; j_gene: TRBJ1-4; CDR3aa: CASSLAGRVDEKLFF; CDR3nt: TGCGCCAGCAGCTTGGCTGGCAGGGTTGATGAAAAACTGTTTTTT
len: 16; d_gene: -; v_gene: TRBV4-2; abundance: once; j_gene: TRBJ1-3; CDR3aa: CASSQVITDSGNTIYF; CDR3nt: TGTGCCAGCAGTCAGGTAATCACTGACTCTGGAAACACCATATATTTT
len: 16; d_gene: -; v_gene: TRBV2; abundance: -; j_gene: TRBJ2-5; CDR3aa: CASSAAASLAQETQYF; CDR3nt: TGTGCCAGCAGTGCGGCGGCCTCGCTCGCTCAAGAGACCCAGTACTTC
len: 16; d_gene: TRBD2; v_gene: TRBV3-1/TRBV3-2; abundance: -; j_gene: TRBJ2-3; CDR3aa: CASSQRGTSLKDTQYF; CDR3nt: TGTGCCAGCAGCCAAAGAGGGACTAGCCTCAAAGATACGCAGTATTTT
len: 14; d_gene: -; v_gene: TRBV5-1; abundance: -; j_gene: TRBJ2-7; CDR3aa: CASSLVALTYEQYF; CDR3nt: TGCGCCAGCAGCTTGGTAGCCCTAACCTACGAGCAGTACTTC
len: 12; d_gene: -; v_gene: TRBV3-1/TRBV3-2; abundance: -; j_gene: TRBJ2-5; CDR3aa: CASSQVRETQYF; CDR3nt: TGTGCCAGCAGCCAAGTACGAGAGACCCAGTACTTC
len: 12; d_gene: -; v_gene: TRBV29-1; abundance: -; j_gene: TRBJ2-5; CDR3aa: CSLRTPQETQYF; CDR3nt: TGCAGCCTTAGGACACCCCAAGAGACCCAGTACTTC
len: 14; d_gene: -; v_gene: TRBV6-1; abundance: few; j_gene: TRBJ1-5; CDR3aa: CASSEMGVNQPQHF; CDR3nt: TGTGCCAGCAGTGAGATGGGGGTCAATCAGCCCCAGCATTTT
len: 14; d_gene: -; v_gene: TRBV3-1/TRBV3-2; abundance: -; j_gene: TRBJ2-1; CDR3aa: CASALEGGLNEQFF; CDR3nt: TGTGCCAGCGCACTAGAGGGGGGCTTGAATGAGCAGTTCTTC